A selection of T cell receptor beta chains follows, all from one sample in a study of T cell repertoires in cytomegalovirus infection. MiXCR, run by TCRdb on the reads, gives a single entry per CDR3 protein. The profile shows almost 500,000 distinct CDR3 sequences, about 11% of them singletons. The sequencing sample was made of PBMCs. These TCRs come from a human donor in good health (CMV status not recorded). Some clones in this sample may be carry-over from other donors' samples. The CDR3 runs from the conserved cysteine through the conserved F or W. Fields, in order: J gene, CDR3 length, V gene, CDR3 protein.

j_gene: TRBJ1-2
len: 13
v_gene: TRBV5-1
CDR3aa: CASSSQSLDGYTF

j_gene: TRBJ2-5
len: 15
v_gene: TRBV5-4
CDR3aa: CASSLDPDSQETQYF

j_gene: TRBJ1-2
len: 13
v_gene: TRBV29-1
CDR3aa: CSVEPAANYGYTF

j_gene: TRBJ2-1
len: 15
v_gene: TRBV6-4
CDR3aa: CASSLTSESYNEQFF

j_gene: TRBJ2-6
len: 19
v_gene: TRBV7-3
CDR3aa: CASSPRTSGRFSGANVLTF

j_gene: TRBJ2-7
len: 15
v_gene: TRBV29-1
CDR3aa: CSVGLAGPLGYEQYF

j_gene: TRBJ2-1
len: 14
v_gene: TRBV7-2
CDR3aa: CASSAPGLDNEQFF

j_gene: TRBJ1-5
len: 14
v_gene: TRBV15
CDR3aa: CATSRGSGGQPQHF

j_gene: TRBJ2-3
len: 17
v_gene: TRBV2
CDR3aa: CASRDVQEGGGTDTQYF

j_gene: TRBJ2-2
len: 13
v_gene: TRBV5-6
CDR3aa: CASSLGALGELFF

j_gene: TRBJ1-1
len: 12
v_gene: TRBV15
CDR3aa: CATSHDRERAFF

j_gene: TRBJ2-5
len: 12
v_gene: TRBV4-2
CDR3aa: CASSQGRGTQYF

j_gene: TRBJ1-5
len: 14
v_gene: TRBV20-1
CDR3aa: CSASRAIDNQPQHF

j_gene: TRBJ2-1
len: 14
v_gene: TRBV10-3
CDR3aa: CAISGTAKYNEQFF

j_gene: TRBJ2-1
len: 15
v_gene: TRBV5-1
CDR3aa: CASSFAVSSYNEQFF

j_gene: TRBJ1-5
len: 14
v_gene: TRBV20-1
CDR3aa: CSAEDRHSNQPQHF

j_gene: TRBJ2-2
len: 16
v_gene: TRBV11-2
CDR3aa: CASRRGGTRAAGELFF

j_gene: TRBJ1-2
len: 13
v_gene: TRBV6-2/TRBV6-3
CDR3aa: CASSDGTVDGYTF

j_gene: TRBJ1-2
len: 14
v_gene: TRBV19
CDR3aa: CASSILAGPYGYTF

j_gene: TRBJ2-2
len: 13
v_gene: TRBV6-2/TRBV6-3
CDR3aa: CASTEEDTGELFF

j_gene: TRBJ1-5
len: 12
v_gene: TRBV20-1
CDR3aa: CSAIRPNQPQHF

j_gene: TRBJ2-1
len: 14
v_gene: TRBV3-1
CDR3aa: CASSRGLADNEQFF

j_gene: TRBJ2-1
len: 13
v_gene: TRBV10-3
CDR3aa: CAISRGVDNEQFF

j_gene: TRBJ2-1
len: 15
v_gene: TRBV7-8
CDR3aa: CASSRLAGGYNEQFF

j_gene: TRBJ2-1
len: 14
v_gene: TRBV7-2
CDR3aa: CASSLLGGRGEQFF

j_gene: TRBJ2-7
len: 14
v_gene: TRBV4-1
CDR3aa: CASSQSVGTRGQYF

j_gene: TRBJ2-2
len: 14
v_gene: TRBV4-1
CDR3aa: CASGFGGAIGELFF

j_gene: TRBJ2-2
len: 14
v_gene: TRBV6-1
CDR3aa: CASRVQGATGELFF

j_gene: TRBJ2-3
len: 13
v_gene: TRBV20-1
CDR3aa: CSFGDRRPDTQYF

j_gene: TRBJ2-1
len: 15
v_gene: TRBV12-3/TRBV12-4
CDR3aa: CASSRTGGPYNEQFF

j_gene: TRBJ1-4
len: 17
v_gene: TRBV4-1
CDR3aa: CASSQDSTLGQGEKLFF

j_gene: TRBJ1-6
len: 14
v_gene: TRBV6-2/TRBV6-3
CDR3aa: CASSRPSYNSPLHF

j_gene: TRBJ1-3
len: 19
v_gene: TRBV6-1
CDR3aa: CASSRSDPRGQGSGNTIYF

j_gene: TRBJ2-7
len: 15
v_gene: TRBV5-1
CDR3aa: CASSLRDRDFSTQYF

j_gene: TRBJ2-7
len: 17
v_gene: TRBV28
CDR3aa: CASSTPTGTGNPYEQYF